The clone carrying this T cell receptor (beta chain) was counted between two and nine times. Its target is not known. The data belong to a study of T cell repertoires in cytomegalovirus infection. This CDR3 region has 16 residues. V dropped 0 bases and J dropped 7 bases, with 22 bases sitting between them. CDR1 and CDR2 (germline): GTSNPN, SVGIG (reference sequence). TCRdb analysed the reads with MiXCR anew, one entry per CDR3 protein. This table has 370,000 or so distinct CDR3 sequences, about 35% appearing once. The clonotype was recovered from a human donor in good health (CMV status not recorded). Some clones in this sample may be carry-over from other donors' samples. This material consisted of cultured PBMCs, taken from culture after CMV antigen stimulation. This rearrangement joins TRBV30 to TRBJ2-7; D is perhaps TRBD2 (6 bases). The CDR3 bases are TGTGCCTGGAGTGTACGAAGGCCGGGCGGGGTCGGGGAGCAGTACTTC. It codes for CAWSVRRPGGVGEQYF.